Listed here are 20 T cell receptor beta chains from one sample, sequenced in a study of response to subunit inactivated influenza vaccine. TCRdb reprocessed the RT-PCR reads with MiXCR, giving one entry per CDR3 protein. The table includes 700,000 to 900,000 distinct CDR3 sequences, 21% detected once. The specimen comprised PBMCs from blood, sampled approximately 5 days after vaccination. These TCRs come from a man in his fifties or sixties who received an inactivated influenza vaccine.

This rearrangement joins TRBV7-8 to TRBJ2-7, with TRBD1 matching 8 bases. CDR1 SGHVS and CDR2 FQNEAQ come from the germline V gene. This CDR3 has 12 residues. The J segment lost 11 bases and the V segment lost 1 base, leaving 4 bases of the junction unmatched. The CDR3 coding sequence is TGTGCCAGCAGCTTAGAAAGGGACAGGAAGTACTTC. It is translated as CASSLERDRKYF.

The chain uses TRBV21-1 and TRBJ2-7. TRBV21-1 is recorded as a pseudogene. This CDR3 has 16 residues. CDR3 sequence reads: CASSKPTNQSPYEQYF. CDR3 nucleotide sequence: TGTGCCAGCAGCAAACCGACAAACCAAAGCCCCTACGAGCAGTACTTC.

This clonotype was picked up a small number of times. V gene TRBV6-1 combines with J gene TRBJ2-2, with TRBD1 identical over 10 bases. Germline-derived CDR1 and CDR2 are MNHNS and SASEGT. J gave up 0 bases and V 5 bases, and 3 bases lay outside the gene matches. The length of the CDR3 is 16 residues. The CDR3 region has the DNA TGTGCCAGCAGTAAGGGACAGGGGCCGAACACCGGGGAGCTGTTTTTT. It is translated as CASSKGQGPNTGELFF.

This chain links TRBV10-3 with TRBJ2-2; D remains unclear. CDR1 and CDR2 from the germline V gene are ENHRY and SYGVKD. The CDR3 runs to 14 residues. Trimming took 8 bases from V and 7 from J, leaving 17 bases between them. The chain's CDR3 is CAISDNGSIGELFF. DNA for the CDR3: TGTGCCATCTCCGACAACGGGTCGATCGGGGAGCTGTTTTTT.

J is TRBJ2-5 and V is TRBV19; 9 positions match TRBD2. Germline CDR1 is LNHDA and CDR2 is SQIVND (reference sequence). With V trimmed by 6 bases and J by 5 bases, 13 bases remained unmatched. This CDR3 has 16 amino acids. The CDR3, as DNA: TGTGCCAGTAGAGACGCGGCGGGAGGGCCTGGGGAGACCCAGTACTTC. Its translation is CASRDAAGGPGETQYF.

The chain has TRBV5-1 and TRBJ2-1; unclear D gene. Germline lookup yields CDR1 SGHRS and CDR2 YFSETQ. V was clipped by 3 bases and J by 7 bases, with 11 bases between them. The CDR3 sequence is 13 residues long. CDR3: CASSSPHSNEQFF. The CDR3 DNA sequence: TGCGCCAGCAGCTCCCCCCATTCAAATGAGCAGTTCTTC.

The gene calls are TRBV20-1 and TRBJ2-5; 13 nucleotides match TRBD2. V lost 7 bases and J lost 4; bases outside the gene matches: 9. CDR1 DFQATT and CDR2 SNEGSKA come from the germline V gene (reference sequence). This CDR3 comprises 15 residues. The CDR3 region is CSEMTSGGPTETQYF. The DNA of the CDR3 is TGCAGTGAGATGACTAGCGGGGGGCCAACAGAGACCCAGTACTTC.

This chain links TRBV20-1 with TRBJ1-4, with D possibly matching TRBD1 (5 bases). The CDR3 consists of 12 residues. Trimming cost V 5 bases and J 6 bases, with 10 bases left between them. Germline-derived CDR1 and CDR2 are DFQATT and SNEGSKA (reference sequence). CDR3 in amino acids: CSAWGDHEKLFF. CDR3 coding DNA: TGCAGTGCTTGGGGGGACCATGAAAAACTGTTTTTT.

The V call is TRBV10-3, the J call TRBJ2-2; possibly TRBD2 for D (5 bases). Trimming removed 11 bases at V and 6 bases at J, with 16 bases between. The CDR3 runs to 13 residues. The germline V gene encodes CDR1 ENHRY and CDR2 SYGVKD. CDR3 protein: CAAARDGSGELFF. CDR3 DNA sequence: TGTGCCGCCGCTCGGGATGGGTCCGGGGAGCTGTTTTTT.

V usage is TRBV12-3 or TRBV12-4 and J usage is TRBJ2-1, with no clear D. The CDR3 contains 12 residues. The V end lost 0 bases, the J end lost 10 bases, and 7 bases lay between the germline ends. Here the CDR3 reads CASSLAVREQFF. CDR3 sequence (DNA): TGTGCCAGCAGTTTAGCGGTTAGGGAGCAGTTCTTC.

The V gene is TRBV7-2, the J gene TRBJ1-2; perhaps TRBD1 as D (5 bases). This CDR3 region has 13 residues. V was trimmed by 4 bases and J by 8 bases, leaving 14 bases between them. Germline CDR1 reads SGHTA; CDR2 reads FQGNSA. CDR3 residues: CASSSTRVLGYTF. The CDR3 DNA reads as TGTGCCAGCAGCTCTACCAGGGTTCTCGGCTACACCTTC.

V and J are TRBV29-1 and TRBJ2-1; D call uncertain. The CDR3 runs 12 residues. V was cut by 6 bases and J by 10 bases, with 16 bases left in between. Germline CDR1 reads SQVTM; CDR2 reads ANQGSEA. CDR3 amino acids: CSVQVPPREQFF. The CDR3 DNA reads TGCAGCGTCCAAGTCCCCCCCCGAGAGCAGTTCTTC.

V gene TRBV29-1 combines with J gene TRBJ2-7; D is perhaps TRBD1 or TRBD2 (5 bases each). V was cut by 6 bases and J by 6 bases, with 15 bases left in between. Germline V gene sequence: CDR1 SQVTM, CDR2 ANQGSEA. The CDR3 runs 12 residues. The DNA for the CDR3 is TGCAGCGTCCGGGACGGACACGGCGAGCAGTACTTC. Protein product: CSVRDGHGEQYF.

The rearrangement uses TRBV5-5 and TRBJ2-1, with 7 bases that match TRBD1. The V and J ends lost 4 bases and 12 bases, in that order; junction bases with no gene match: 16. The CDR3 runs 15 residues. Germline CDR1 SGHKS, CDR2 YYEKEE (reference sequence). The CDR3 sequence is CASSNRPGQSGLQFF. The CDR3 region has the DNA TGTGCCAGCAGCAACCGACCGGGACAGTCGGGTTTGCAGTTCTTC.

Only a few counts were recorded for this clonotype. This chain joins TRBV9 and TRBJ1-5, with 7 bases matching TRBD1. The CDR3 is 15 residues long. The V segment lost 3 bases and the J segment 1 base; nucleotides outside the gene matches: 4. Germline V CDR1 and CDR2: SGDLS, YYNGEE. The CDR3 loop is CASSEGQASNQPQHF. The DNA for the CDR3 is TGTGCCAGCAGCGAAGGACAGGCCAGCAATCAGCCCCAGCATTTT.

This clonotype was recorded a few times. This chain uses TRBV29-1 with TRBJ1-1; D remains ambiguous. Germline CDR1 is SQVTM and CDR2 is ANQGSEA. Trimming shortened V by 1 base and J by 7 bases, and 10 bases separated the two germline ends. The CDR3 sequence is 12 residues long. The CDR3 DNA sequence: TGCAGCGTTGAAGGGTCGACTCGTGAAGCTTTCTTT. Protein: CSVEGSTREAFF.

The gene calls are TRBV29-1 and TRBJ2-1, with TRBD2 matching 10 bases. Germline loops: CDR1 SQVTM, CDR2 ANQGSEA. The V segment lost 7 bases and the J segment 6 bases; nucleotides outside the gene matches: 9. This CDR3 spans 14 amino acids. This CDR3 reads CSGLGTSVFNEQFF. CDR3 DNA sequence: TGCAGCGGGCTCGGGACTAGCGTCTTCAATGAGCAGTTCTTC.

The sample holds many counts of this clonotype. The chain is built from TRBV4-2 and TRBJ2-3; D is unresolved. V was cut by 4 bases and J by 7 bases, with 9 bases left in between. Germline V lookup: CDR1 LGHNA, CDR2 YNFKEQ. This CDR3 contains 12 residues. The CDR3 DNA is TGTGCCAGCAGCCCCGTGGGGTATACGCAGTATTTT. Translation: CASSPVGYTQYF.

The V and J genes are TRBV20-1 and TRBJ2-5; 7 positions match TRBD2. This CDR3 has 15 residues. Germline V gene data show CDR1 as DFQATT and CDR2 as SNEGSKA (reference sequence). V gave up 1 base and J gave up 4 bases; unmatched junction bases: 9. CDR3 in DNA: TGCAGTGCTAGAGGTTGGGGGGGAGAAAGAGAGACCCAGTACTTC. Its protein product is CSARGWGGERETQYF.

CDR3 amino acids: CSAKRTSGYNEQFF. In DNA, the CDR3 is TGCAGTGCCAAGCGGACTAGCGGCTACAATGAGCAGTTCTTC. The V gene is TRBV20-1, the J gene TRBJ2-1; 10 bases agree with TRBD2. Germline V lookup: CDR1 DFQATT, CDR2 SNEGSKA (reference sequence). The CDR3 contains 14 residues. Unmatched junction bases numbered 5, after V lost 6 bases and J lost 3 bases.